Listed below are T cell receptor beta chains from one sample, sequenced in a study of shared clonotypes between healthy human individuals. Clones were read by immunoSEQ multiplex PCR, and TCRdb kept only the in-frame ones, dropping some. The repertoire consists of about half a million clones, with roughly 85% occurring once and the leading ten covering about 12%. Material for sequencing was PBMCs. The source of these receptors is a woman in her forties in good health. Some clones in this sample may be carry-over from other donors' samples. The CDR3 runs from the conserved cysteine through the conserved F or W. A D gene is named only where the DNA matches it firmly. Rows give clone size only sometimes, using once, few, many, or a class for an expanded clone.

clone size: -; J gene: TRBJ2-7; D gene: -; V gene: TRBV27; CDR3 DNA: TGTGCCAGCGGCCGGGAGAACTTCTCACCTATCAACGAGCAGTACTTC; CDR3 protein: CASGRENFSPINEQYF
clone size: once; J gene: TRBJ2-5; D gene: -; V gene: TRBV28; CDR3 DNA: TGTGCCAGCAGTTTTGTGGGAGTCGAGACCCAGTACTTC; CDR3 protein: CASSFVGVETQYF
clone size: -; J gene: TRBJ1-2; D gene: -; V gene: TRBV2; CDR3 DNA: TGTGCCAGCAGTGGGACCTTTAACTATGGCTACACCTTC; CDR3 protein: CASSGTFNYGYTF
clone size: -; J gene: TRBJ2-3; D gene: -; V gene: TRBV14; CDR3 DNA: TGTGCCAGCAGCCAAGATAGGGGCACTGGAGATACGCAGTATTTT; CDR3 protein: CASSQDRGTGDTQYF
clone size: -; J gene: TRBJ2-3; D gene: -; V gene: TRBV7-9; CDR3 DNA: TGTGCCAGCAGCCTCGGCACGCACGATACGCAGTATTTT; CDR3 protein: CASSLGTHDTQYF
clone size: -; J gene: TRBJ2-3; D gene: -; V gene: TRBV7-9; CDR3 DNA: TGTGCCAGCAGCTCACAGGGCACAGATACGCAGTATTTT; CDR3 protein: CASSSQGTDTQYF
clone size: -; J gene: TRBJ2-1; D gene: -; V gene: TRBV5-1; CDR3 DNA: TGCGCCAGCAGCTTGTTGGACTCCGAAGTCAATGAGCAGTTCTTC; CDR3 protein: CASSLLDSEVNEQFF
clone size: -; J gene: TRBJ2-7; D gene: -; V gene: TRBV19; CDR3 DNA: TGTGCCAGTAGTAGAACTAGTAGTAAAGACTACGAGCAGTACTTC; CDR3 protein: CASSRTSSKDYEQYF
clone size: -; J gene: TRBJ2-1; D gene: TRBD2; V gene: TRBV19; CDR3 DNA: TGTGCCAGTAGTATCCCGGGACTAGCTGCTAATGAGCAGTTCTTC; CDR3 protein: CASSIPGLAANEQFF
clone size: -; J gene: TRBJ2-3; D gene: -; V gene: TRBV7-3; CDR3 DNA: TGTGCCAGCAGCTCGAACATAGGAGATACGCAGTATTTT; CDR3 protein: CASSSNIGDTQYF
clone size: many; J gene: TRBJ2-1; D gene: -; V gene: TRBV27; CDR3 DNA: TGTGCCAGCGGATTTATAGGGAATGAGCAGTTCTTC; CDR3 protein: CASGFIGNEQFF
clone size: -; J gene: TRBJ2-7; D gene: -; V gene: TRBV6-1; CDR3 DNA: TGTGCCAGCAGGGACCGACAGGTAGATTACGAGCAGTACTTC; CDR3 protein: CASRDRQVDYEQYF
clone size: few; J gene: TRBJ2-7; D gene: -; V gene: TRBV2; CDR3 DNA: TGTGCCAGCAGTGGGGGGCCTGGGTCGATCCTTTACGAGCAGTACTTC; CDR3 protein: CASSGGPGSILYEQYF
clone size: -; J gene: TRBJ1-2; D gene: -; V gene: TRBV15; CDR3 DNA: TGTGCCACCAGCGGGGGCACCAACTATGGCTACACCTTC; CDR3 protein: CATSGGTNYGYTF
clone size: -; J gene: TRBJ2-2; D gene: TRBD2; V gene: TRBV7-9; CDR3 DNA: TGTGCCAGCAGCTCTAGGGCGGGAGAGTCCGGGGAGCTGTTTTTT; CDR3 protein: CASSSRAGESGELFF
clone size: -; J gene: TRBJ2-1; D gene: -; V gene: TRBV10-1; CDR3 DNA: TGCGCCAGCAGTCTATGGGACCGAGGGGAGCAGTTCTTC; CDR3 protein: CASSLWDRGEQFF
clone size: -; J gene: TRBJ1-1; D gene: TRBD1; V gene: TRBV4-3; CDR3 DNA: TGCGCCAGCAGCCAAGGCCCGTCAGGGGGTCTCACTGAAGCTTTCTTT; CDR3 protein: CASSQGPSGGLTEAFF
clone size: -; J gene: TRBJ1-5; D gene: TRBD1; V gene: TRBV5-1; CDR3 DNA: TGCGCCAGCAGCTTGAACCCCCTGACAGGGGCGAACCAGCCCCAGCATTTT; CDR3 protein: CASSLNPLTGANQPQHF
clone size: once; J gene: TRBJ1-5; D gene: TRBD1; V gene: TRBV7-9; CDR3 DNA: TGTGCCAGCAGCCGCAACGGACAGGGGAAGCATTTT; CDR3 protein: CASSRNGQGKHF
clone size: -; J gene: TRBJ2-1; D gene: -; V gene: TRBV9; CDR3 DNA: TGTGCCAGCAGCGTAGCCGGCGGATCCTACAATGAGCAGTTCTTC; CDR3 protein: CASSVAGGSYNEQFF
clone size: few; J gene: TRBJ2-7; D gene: -; V gene: TRBV6-6; CDR3 DNA: TGTGCCAGCAGTCTATCTGGGACCGCCTACGAGCAGTACTTC; CDR3 protein: CASSLSGTAYEQYF
clone size: few; J gene: TRBJ2-5; D gene: TRBD2; V gene: TRBV2; CDR3 DNA: TGTGCCAGCAGTGAAGCGGGGAGACTAGCGGGGGAGACCCAGTACTTC; CDR3 protein: CASSEAGRLAGETQYF
clone size: -; J gene: TRBJ2-1; D gene: -; V gene: TRBV7-6; CDR3 DNA: TGTGCCAGCAGCCCGGGTCTAAAGCAGTTCTTC; CDR3 protein: CASSPGLKQFF
clone size: once; J gene: TRBJ2-3; D gene: -; V gene: TRBV6-5; CDR3 DNA: TGTGCCAGCACATCTCAGGGGGATACGCAGTATTTT; CDR3 protein: CASTSQGDTQYF
clone size: few; J gene: TRBJ2-3; D gene: -; V gene: TRBV11-2; CDR3 DNA: TGTGCCAGCAACCCAGGAACTAACCAAATCGGTACGCAGTATTTT; CDR3 protein: CASNPGTNQIGTQYF
clone size: once; J gene: TRBJ1-5; D gene: TRBD1; V gene: TRBV19; CDR3 DNA: TGTGCCACTTCGTGGGACAGCCCTCGAAATCAGCCCCAGCATTTT; CDR3 protein: CATSWDSPRNQPQHF
clone size: -; J gene: TRBJ1-2; D gene: TRBD1; V gene: TRBV7-8; CDR3 DNA: TGTGCCAGCAGCGCCCAATCAGGGACAGGGGTCTATGGCTACACCTTC; CDR3 protein: CASSAQSGTGVYGYTF
clone size: -; J gene: TRBJ1-1; D gene: -; V gene: TRBV28; CDR3 DNA: TGTGCCAGCAGTCCCCTCCCGGCGCGGGGAAGCACTGAAGCTTTCTTT; CDR3 protein: CASSPLPARGSTEAFF
clone size: -; J gene: TRBJ2-5; D gene: TRBD2; V gene: TRBV10-3; CDR3 DNA: TGTGCCATCAGTGAAGGAGGACGGGAGGCAGAGACCCAGTACTTC; CDR3 protein: CAISEGGREAETQYF
clone size: few; J gene: TRBJ2-7; D gene: -; V gene: TRBV19; CDR3 DNA: TGTGCCAGTAGTATTGGCAACTACTACGAGCAGTACTTC; CDR3 protein: CASSIGNYYEQYF
clone size: -; J gene: TRBJ1-5; D gene: -; V gene: TRBV7-8; CDR3 DNA: TGTGCCAGCACTGCCGGGGCGATACAGCCCCAGCATTTT; CDR3 protein: CASTAGAIQPQHF
clone size: -; J gene: TRBJ2-2; D gene: TRBD2; V gene: TRBV5-1; CDR3 DNA: TGCGCCAGCAGCTGGGGACTAGCGGAGAACACCGGGGAGCTGTTTTTT; CDR3 protein: CASSWGLAENTGELFF